These T cell receptor beta chains were read from a single sample in a study of cytomegalovirus exposure and HLA in healthy donors. Sequencing used immunoSEQ multiplex PCR; TCRdb keeps in-frame clones, though not all of them. Among about 120,000 clones, about nine tenths were seen once, and the ten largest hold approximately 2%. The sample taken for sequencing was PBMCs. These receptors were collected from a woman aged 18-29 years in good health and CMV-seronegative. The CDR3 runs from the conserved cysteine through the conserved F or W. The D gene is left open where the match is weak.

V: TRBV4-1
D: NA
J: TRBJ2-7
CDR3: CASSQTTSRLEEQYF
DNA: TGCGCCAGCAGCCAGACGACTAGTAGGTTGGAAGAGCAGTACTTC

V: TRBV4-2
D: TRBD2
J: TRBJ2-5
CDR3: CASSQGLAGGQETQYF
DNA: TGTGCCAGCAGCCAAGGACTAGCGGGAGGTCAGGAGACCCAGTACTTC

V: TRBV7-6
D: NA
J: TRBJ2-7
CDR3: CASSNGAGSDF
DNA: TGTGCCAGCAGCAATGGGGCGGGATCGGACTTC

V: TRBV6-1
D: TRBD2
J: TRBJ2-5
CDR3: CATRPLAAQETQYF
DNA: TGTGCCACCAGACCCCTAGCGGCCCAAGAGACCCAGTACTTC

V: TRBV5-1
D: TRBD1
J: TRBJ1-1
CDR3: CASSLQGVGTEAFF
DNA: TGCGCCAGCAGCTTGCAGGGGGTAGGGACTGAAGCTTTCTTT

V: TRBV5-5
D: TRBD1
J: TRBJ1-5
CDR3: CASRDTDRGNNQPQHF
DNA: TGTGCCAGCAGAGATACCGACAGGGGCAACAATCAGCCCCAGCATTTT

V: TRBV11-2
D: NA
J: TRBJ1-2
CDR3: CASSPVQGRSNGYTF
DNA: TGTGCCAGCAGCCCGGTCCAGGGGCGATCGAATGGCTACACCTTC

V: TRBV23-1
D: NA
J: TRBJ2-5
CDR3: CASSRPGQIETQYF
DNA: TGCGCCAGCAGTCGACCAGGACAGATAGAGACCCAGTACTTC

V: TRBV4-1
D: NA
J: TRBJ2-7
CDR3: CASSQELVSEQYF
DNA: TGCGCCAGCAGCCAAGAACTAGTCAGCGAGCAGTACTTC

V: TRBV6-5
D: TRBD1
J: TRBJ2-7
CDR3: CASSYPGQGGEQYF
DNA: TGTGCCAGCAGTTACCCCGGACAGGGGGGCGAGCAGTACTTC

V: TRBV10-3
D: NA
J: TRBJ1-4
CDR3: CAISEAVNEKLFF
DNA: TGTGCCATCAGTGAGGCGGTTAATGAAAAACTGTTTTTT

V: TRBV28
D: TRBD1
J: TRBJ2-7
CDR3: CASSRTGTGEYEQYF
DNA: TGTGCCAGCAGTCGAACCGGGACAGGGGAGTACGAGCAGTACTTC